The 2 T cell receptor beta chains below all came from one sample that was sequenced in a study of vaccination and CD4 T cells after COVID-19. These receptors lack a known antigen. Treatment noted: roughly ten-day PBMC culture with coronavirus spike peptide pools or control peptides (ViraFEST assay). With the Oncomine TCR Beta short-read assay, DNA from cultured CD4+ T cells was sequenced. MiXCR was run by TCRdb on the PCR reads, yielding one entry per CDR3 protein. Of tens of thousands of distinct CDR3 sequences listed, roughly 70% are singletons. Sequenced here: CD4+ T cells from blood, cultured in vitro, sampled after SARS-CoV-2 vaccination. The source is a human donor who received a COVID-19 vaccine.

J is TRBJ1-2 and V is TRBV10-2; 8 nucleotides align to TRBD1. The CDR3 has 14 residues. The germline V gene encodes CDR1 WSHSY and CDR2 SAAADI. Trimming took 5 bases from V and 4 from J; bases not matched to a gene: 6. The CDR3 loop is CASSSTGVGYGYTF. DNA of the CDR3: TGCGCCAGCAGTTCGACAGGGGTCGGCTATGGCTACACCTTC.

Here the CDR3 DNA reads TGTGCCAGCAGCTTAGCGACCGGGACTAGCGGGACTATAGCCAAAAACATTCAGTACTTC. It specifies CASSLATGTSGTIAKNIQYF. The rearrangement uses TRBV7-9 and TRBJ2-4; 13 nucleotides line up with TRBD2. V dropped 0 bases and J dropped 0; count of bases not matched to a gene: 8. The CDR3 covers 20 residues. Germline V gene sequence: CDR1 SEHNR, CDR2 FQNEAQ (reference sequence).